This T cell receptor beta chain was recorded in a study of cytomegalovirus exposure and HLA in healthy donors. PCR was performed using 60 Vbeta and 13 Jbeta primers. Data came from immunoSEQ multiplex PCR; TCRdb stores just in-frame clones and leaves some out. The sample carries more than 150,000 clones, roughly 87% recorded once. Germline values: CDR1 SGHNT, CDR2 YYREEE (reference sequence). V was clipped by 0 bases and J by 3 bases, with 13 bases between them. CDR3 length: 16 amino acids. Details on this clone: Its antigen is as yet unknown.

Whole-study results and caveats: TCR beta sequences numbering under 20,000 were associated with HLA alleles at 0.05 false discovery rate in a later analysis.

This TCR was recovered from a girl less than two years old in good health and CMV-seronegative. This sequence joins TRBV5-4 and TRBJ1-3; D is unresolved. Source material: PBMCs. This chain's CDR3 is CASSLVQVEDGNTIYF. DNA for the CDR3: TGTGCCAGCAGCTTGGTCCAGGTTGAAGATGGAAACACCATATATTTT.